These 4 T cell receptor beta chains originate from one sample sequenced in a study of blood T cell repertoires in COVID-19. The assay was immunoSEQ multiplex PCR, and TCRdb's table has in-frame clones only and misses some. The sample shows some 100,000 clones, 75% to 90% of them seen only once. The specimen sequenced was peripheral blood. These receptors all come from a woman aged 45-65 years with acute or convalescent COVID-19.

V gene TRBV9 combines with J gene TRBJ1-5; TRBD1 might be the D (5 bases). Trimming shortened V by 3 bases and J by 5 bases, and 18 bases separated the two germline ends. The CDR3 contains 16 residues. Germline V lookup: CDR1 SGDLS, CDR2 YYNGEE. Written as DNA, the CDR3 is TGTGCCAGCAGCGCTACTGGGGCAGCCTCCGATCAGCCCCAGCATTTT. Amino acid sequence: CASSATGAASDQPQHF.

The chain employs TRBV15 and TRBJ1-2; 7 nucleotides line up with TRBD1. V dropped 0 bases and J dropped 4; count of bases not matched to a gene: 11. The CDR3 runs 17 residues. Germline assignment: CDR1 LNHNV and CDR2 YYDKDF (reference sequence). CDR3 DNA: TGTGCCACCAGCAGAGATTCCGGGACAGCCAGGCTCTATGGCTACACCTTC. Translated, it gives CATSRDSGTARLYGYTF.

This clone has just a few counts. The same CDR3 can be traced to other DNA sequences in this sample. The chain joins TRBV6-5 to TRBJ2-7; D is perhaps TRBD2 (5 bases). Germline V gives CDR1 MNHEY, CDR2 SVGAGI. The CDR3 contains 13 residues. With 6 bases removed from V and 1 base from J, the gap between germline ends came to 10 bases. For the CDR3, the DNA is TGTGCCAGCAGCCGAGGGAGTTCCTACGAGCAGTACTTC. It translates to CASSRGSSYEQYF.

V is TRBV19 and J is TRBJ2-7, with no clear D. Between the trimmed V and J ends, which lost 5 bases and 7 bases, there was a span of 12 bases. The CDR3 length is 12 residues. In germline, CDR1 is LNHDA, CDR2 SQIVND (reference sequence). The CDR3 sequence is CASSPKTREQYF. CDR3 coding DNA: TGTGCCAGTAGTCCGAAGACGCGGGAGCAGTACTTC.